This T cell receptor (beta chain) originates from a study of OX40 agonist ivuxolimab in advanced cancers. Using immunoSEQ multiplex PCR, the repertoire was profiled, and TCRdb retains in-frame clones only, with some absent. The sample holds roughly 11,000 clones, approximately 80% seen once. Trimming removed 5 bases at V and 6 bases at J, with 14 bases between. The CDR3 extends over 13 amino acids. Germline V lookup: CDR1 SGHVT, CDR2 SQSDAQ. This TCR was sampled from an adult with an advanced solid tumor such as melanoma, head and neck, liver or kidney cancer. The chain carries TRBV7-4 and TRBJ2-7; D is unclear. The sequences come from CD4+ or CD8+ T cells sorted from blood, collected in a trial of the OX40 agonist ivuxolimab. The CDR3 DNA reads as TGTGCCAGCAGCCTGGCCCATGGGCTCGAGCAGTACTTC. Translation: CASSLAHGLEQYF.